This T cell receptor beta chain was recorded in a study of blood T cells in healthy people across ages. Findings of the study overall: Long-lived donors had more naive CD4+ cells and higher diversity than aged donors.

This CDR3 is built from 16 residues. The germline V gene has CDR1 LNHNV and CDR2 YYDKDF (reference sequence). Donors were healthy Caucasian individuals from Russia aged about 6 to 100. On this clonotype: Its specificity is not known.

A sample-barcoded 5' primer and a J-beta primer mix were used in a second PCR of roughly 6 to 11 cycles. Every single cDNA molecule received a tag from a template-switch adaptor with 12 random nucleotides. Per-sample output comprised a minimum of 2.5 million paired-end reads containing CDR3. TCRdb reprocessed the 5' RACE reads with MiXCR, giving one entry per CDR3 protein. The sample lists nearly 800,000 distinct CDR3 sequences, 45% to 70% occurring once. The sample consisted of blood. The TCR originated in a man in his forties in good health. The chain employs TRBV15 and TRBJ2-7; TRBD2 agrees at 12 bases. The J call is uncertain, as TRBJ2-5 better fits the DNA end. This CDR3 reads CATSSFGTSGRETQYF. For the CDR3, the DNA is TGTGCCACCAGCAGCTTCGGGACTAGCGGGCGAGAGACCCAGTACTTC.